These 19 T cell receptor beta chains originate from one sample sequenced in a study of identical twins. TCRdb re-analysed the 5' RACE reads in MiXCR, keeping a single row per CDR3 protein. This table holds roughly 690,000 distinct CDR3 sequences, approximately 6% found once. The sequenced sample consisted of naive T cells sorted from blood. These receptors were obtained from a young man in good health.

This clonotype was found a few times. The V call is TRBV7-2, the J call TRBJ2-3; 11 nucleotides align to TRBD2. The CDR3 loop spans 15 amino acids. Trimming took 7 bases from V and 2 from J; bases not matched to a gene: 5. The germline V gene has CDR1 SGHTA and CDR2 FQGNSA. Here the CDR3 reads CASKLAGAPTDTQYF. For the CDR3, the DNA is TGTGCCAGCAAACTAGCGGGGGCCCCCACAGATACGCAGTATTTT.

V and J are TRBV11-2 and TRBJ2-5; D unresolved. CDR1 and CDR2 from the germline V gene are SGHAT and FQNNGV. The CDR3 covers 15 residues. V lost 1 base to trimming and J lost 3 bases, with 12 bases between them. Here the CDR3 DNA reads TGTGCCAGCAGCTTAGGGGTTGGGTCGGAAGAGACCCAGTACTTC. Its translation: CASSLGVGSEETQYF.

This clonotype was seen ten or more times. This chain connects TRBV7-9 to TRBJ1-5; D is unclear. The CDR3 is 13 residues long. Trimming left V 1 base short and J 7 bases short, with 8 bases between. Looked up from germline, CDR1 is SEHNR and CDR2 is FQNEAQ (reference sequence). In DNA, the CDR3 is TGTGCCAGCAGCTTAGATAGTTTCCAGCCCCAGCATTTT. This sequence encodes CASSLDSFQPQHF.

The rearrangement uses TRBV9 and TRBJ2-1, with 8 bases fitting TRBD1. The V gene end was trimmed by 3 bases and the J gene end by 7 bases; junction bases not matched to a gene: 9. This CDR3 is built from 15 residues. Germline loops: CDR1 SGDLS, CDR2 YYNGEE. CDR3 bases: TGTGCCAGCAGCGCCGAACAGACAGGGGTAAATGAGCAGTTCTTC. It specifies CASSAEQTGVNEQFF.

This clonotype appeared many times. The chain combines TRBV12-3 or TRBV12-4 with TRBJ1-2; D unclear. This CDR3 comprises 12 residues. The ends were cut back, 8 bases at V and 8 bases at J, with 15 bases in the middle. CDR3 coding DNA: TGTGCCAGCTCCCTCGATGGAGCAGGCTACACCTTC. Encoded protein: CASSLDGAGYTF.

The gene calls are TRBV12-3 or TRBV12-4 and TRBJ2-1, with 10 bases fitting TRBD2. J lost 8 bases, V lost 6 bases, and 10 bases had no gene match. The CDR3 runs 15 residues. The CDR3 DNA sequence: TGTGCCAGCAGACCTGCTAGCGGGAGAGGCGATGAGCAGTTCTTC. Amino acid sequence: CASRPASGRGDEQFF.

The chain recombines TRBV7-2 with TRBJ2-5, with TRBD2 identical over 8 bases. V lost 3 bases, J lost 5 bases, and 5 bases stayed unmatched. Germline V gene data show CDR1 as SGHTA and CDR2 as FQGNSA. This CDR3 is built from 14 residues. The CDR3 DNA sequence: TGTGCCAGCAGCTTCGGACTAGCTTTGGAGACCCAGTACTTC. Translating gives CASSFGLALETQYF.

This clonotype was picked up a small number of times. The V call is TRBV18, the J call TRBJ1-6; D call uncertain. The CDR3 loop spans 16 amino acids. The V gene lost 2 bases and the J gene lost 5 bases, with 13 bases spanning the gap. Germline-derived CDR1 and CDR2 are KGHSH and LQKENI. CDR3 DNA sequence: TGTGCCAGCTCACCATACCGGGTCGCAAATAATTCACCCCTCCACTTT. Amino acid sequence: CASSPYRVANNSPLHF.

This clonotype was recorded many times. At one end the junction does not follow the germline gene, possibly because of a read error. The genes are TRBV24-1 and TRBJ2-1, with 12 bases fitting TRBD2. There are 17 residues in the CDR3. Germline values: CDR1 KGHDR, CDR2 SFDVKD. CDR3 in amino acids: CATSDLGLAGTNNEQLF. The CDR3, as DNA: TGTGCCACCAGTGATTTAGGACTAGCGGGGACGAACAATGAGCAGCTCTTC.

V usage is TRBV19 and J usage is TRBJ2-1, with D uncertain. Trimming pared 3 bases from V and 4 bases from J, leaving 13 bases between. Germline CDR1 LNHDA, CDR2 SQIVND (reference sequence). This CDR3 comprises 15 residues. The CDR3 is CASSILVGPYNEQFF. The CDR3 region has the DNA TGTGCCAGTAGTATCTTGGTAGGGCCTTACAATGAGCAGTTCTTC.

This clonotype was recorded at least ten times. This chain joins TRBV15 and TRBJ2-5; D unclear. This CDR3 comprises 15 residues. Trimming took 0 bases from V and 0 from J, leaving 8 bases between them. Germline values: CDR1 LNHNV, CDR2 YYDKDF (reference sequence). The CDR3 reads CATSRDAQYQETQYF. The CDR3 bases are TGTGCCACCAGCAGAGATGCCCAATACCAAGAGACCCAGTACTTC.

The chain couples TRBV20-1 to TRBJ2-3; perhaps TRBD2 as D (6 bases). This CDR3 contains 12 residues. In germline, CDR1 is DFQATT, CDR2 SNEGSKA (reference sequence). Trimming left V 5 bases short and J 11 bases short, with 17 bases between. The CDR3 region has the DNA TGCAGTGCTGGGGACTCTCTACAAGGGCAGTATTTT. It yields the protein CSAGDSLQGQYF.

In this sample, this clonotype turned up many times. The gene calls are TRBV20-1 and TRBJ2-3, with 11 positions matching TRBD2. This CDR3 has 14 amino acids. V gave up 0 bases and J gave up 7 bases; unmatched junction bases: 3. The V gene's germline CDR1 is DFQATT and CDR2 SNEGSKA (reference sequence). Here the CDR3 reads CSAREASGRNTQYF. For the CDR3, the DNA is TGCAGTGCTAGAGAGGCTAGCGGGAGGAATACGCAGTATTTT.

In its sample, this clonotype was seen many times. The rearrangement joins TRBV29-1 to TRBJ2-7, with a weak D call TRBD2 (6 bases). CDR1 is SQVTM and CDR2 is ANQGSEA in the germline V gene. V was pared by 1 base and J by 4 bases, with 11 bases between. There are 13 residues in the CDR3. The CDR3 is CSVEVTGLYEQYF. The CDR3, as DNA: TGCAGCGTTGAAGTTACGGGACTGTACGAGCAGTACTTC.

This clonotype was recorded at least ten times. V gene TRBV3-1 combines with J gene TRBJ1-3; D not resolved. Trimming removed 0 bases at V and 4 bases at J, with 4 bases between. This CDR3 spans 13 amino acids. The V gene's germline CDR1 is LGHDT and CDR2 YNNKEL (reference sequence). Written as DNA, the CDR3 is TGTGCCAGCAGCCAAGATATAGGAAACACCATATATTTT. Protein sequence: CASSQDIGNTIYF.

This clonotype was detected a few times. CDR3 nucleotide sequence: TGTGCCAGCAGGGTTTCAGGGGTCAATCAGCCCCAGCATTTT. Amino acid sequence: CASRVSGVNQPQHF. The genes are TRBV6-1 and TRBJ1-5, with D possibly being TRBD1 (6 bases). The CDR3 sequence is 14 residues long. Germline V CDR1 and CDR2: MNHNS, SASEGT. V was clipped by 6 bases and J by 3 bases, with 12 bases between them.

Many counts were recorded for this clonotype. The chain carries TRBV27 and TRBJ1-5; TRBD1 matches at 9 bases. The CDR3 extends over 15 amino acids. Germline loops: CDR1 MNHEY, CDR2 SMNVEV (reference sequence). The junction had 5 bases not matched to a gene; V was cut back by 2 bases and J by 6 bases. The CDR3 region has the DNA TGTGCCAGCAGTTTAACAGGGGGCTCGGTTCAGCCCCAGCATTTT. It codes for CASSLTGGSVQPQHF.

There are a few counts of this clonotype. The rearrangement links TRBV24-1 to TRBJ2-1, with D possibly being TRBD1 (5 bases). Germline assignment: CDR1 KGHDR and CDR2 SFDVKD. The CDR3 runs 17 residues. Trimming cost V 7 bases and J 6 bases, with 24 bases left between them. CDR3: CATSTTTSDIPRNEQFF. The DNA for the CDR3 is TGTGCCACCAGCACCACCACATCGGACATTCCCCGCAATGAGCAGTTCTTC.

The table lists this clonotype with a few counts. The rearrangement links TRBV20-1 to TRBJ2-1, with 12 nucleotides matching TRBD2. This CDR3 is 17 amino acids long. The germline V gene encodes CDR1 DFQATT and CDR2 SNEGSKA (reference sequence). After removal of 0 bases from V and 8 bases from J, the junction contained 11 bases not matched to a gene. The CDR3 here is CSARDISLAGGPDEQFF. The CDR3 nucleotides read TGCAGTGCTAGAGATATCAGCCTAGCGGGAGGGCCGGATGAGCAGTTCTTC.